This entry describes one T cell receptor beta chain. Antigen specificity is unknown. The CDR3 is 17 amino acids. The germline V and J ends were trimmed by 2 bases and 0 bases, with 11 bases remaining between them. CDR1 KGHSH and CDR2 LQKENI come from the germline V gene. Clones were sequenced by immunoSEQ multiplex PCR, and TCRdb holds only the in-frame ones, with some missing. The sample has 150,000 to 200,000 clones; roughly nine tenths are singletons. The data derive from a study of lymphopenia after photon versus proton radiotherapy. Study-wide results and caveats: Under photons, naive T cells and diversity fell while effector/memory populations rose. After the lymphocyte nadir, photon-treated repertoires showed oligoclonal expansion, especially of CD8+ Temra cells. Only patients who died were analyzed for survival; proton advantage is unproven.

The chain joins TRBV18 to TRBJ2-6; D is unclear. The clonotype comes from a middle-aged man with gastric cancer. Material: peripheral blood, obtained from a patient treated with photon-based radiotherapy. The CDR3 here is CASSPVKSSSGANVLTF. CDR3 in DNA: TGTGCCAGCTCACCAGTCAAGTCAAGCTCTGGGGCCAACGTCCTGACTTTC.